This record looks at one T cell receptor beta chain sequence and its context. This PCR relied on a set of 60 Vbeta primers and 13 Jbeta primers. Data came from immunoSEQ multiplex PCR; TCRdb stores just in-frame clones and leaves some out. The sample yields roughly 200,000 clones, roughly 87% seen once. The data belong to a study of cytomegalovirus exposure and HLA in healthy donors. J lost 4 bases, V lost 11 bases, and 7 bases had no gene match. Germline CDR1 and CDR2: MDHEN and SYDVKM. The CDR3 consists of 13 residues. V usage is TRBV28 and J usage is TRBJ2-1; 8 bases fit TRBD2. The sequence came from a boy aged 2 to 10 in good health and CMV-seronegative. The material sequenced was PBMCs. CDR3 loop: CAVGTSGYNEQFF. CDR3 nucleotide sequence: TGTGCCGTTGGTACTAGCGGATACAATGAGCAGTTCTTC.